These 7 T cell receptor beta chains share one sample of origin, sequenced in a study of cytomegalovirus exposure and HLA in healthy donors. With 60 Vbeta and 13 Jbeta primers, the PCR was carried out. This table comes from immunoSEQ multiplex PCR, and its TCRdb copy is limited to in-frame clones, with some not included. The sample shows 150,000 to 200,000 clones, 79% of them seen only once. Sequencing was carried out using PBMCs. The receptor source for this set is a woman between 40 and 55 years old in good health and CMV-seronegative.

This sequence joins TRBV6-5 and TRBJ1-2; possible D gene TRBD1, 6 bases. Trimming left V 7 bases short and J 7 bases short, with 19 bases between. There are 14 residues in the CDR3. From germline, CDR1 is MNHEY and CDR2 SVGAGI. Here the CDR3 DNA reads TGTGCCAGCACTCTCGGGGGGGCGCGCGGTGGCTACACCTTC. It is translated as CASTLGGARGGYTF.

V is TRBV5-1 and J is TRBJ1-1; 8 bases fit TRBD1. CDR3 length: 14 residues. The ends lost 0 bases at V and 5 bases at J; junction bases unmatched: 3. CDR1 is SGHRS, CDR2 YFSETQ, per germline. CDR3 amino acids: CASSLGTGSTEAFF. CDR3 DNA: TGCGCCAGCAGCTTGGGGACAGGGAGTACTGAAGCTTTCTTT. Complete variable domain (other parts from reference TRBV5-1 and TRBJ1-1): KAGVTQTPRYLIKTRGQQVTLSCSPISGHRSVSWYQQTPGQGLQFLFEYFSETQRNKGNFPGRFSGRQFSNSRSEMNVSTLELGDSALYLCASSLGTGSTEAFFGQGTRLTVV.

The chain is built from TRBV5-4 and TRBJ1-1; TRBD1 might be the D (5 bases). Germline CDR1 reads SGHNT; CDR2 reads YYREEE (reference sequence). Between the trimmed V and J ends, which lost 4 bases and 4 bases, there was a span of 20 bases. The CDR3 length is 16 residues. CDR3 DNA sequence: TGTGCCAGCAGCGTTGGTGCGGGGGTGGATGGCACTGAAGCTTTCTTT. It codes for CASSVGAGVDGTEAFF.

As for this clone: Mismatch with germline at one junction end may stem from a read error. This CDR3 reads CASSQAYNEQFF. CDR3 bases: TGTGCCAGCAGCCAGGCCTATAATGAGCAGTTCTTC. The chain links TRBV6-6 to TRBJ2-1; D unresolved. Germline lookup yields CDR1 MNHNY and CDR2 SVGAGI (reference sequence). The CDR3 sequence is 12 residues long.

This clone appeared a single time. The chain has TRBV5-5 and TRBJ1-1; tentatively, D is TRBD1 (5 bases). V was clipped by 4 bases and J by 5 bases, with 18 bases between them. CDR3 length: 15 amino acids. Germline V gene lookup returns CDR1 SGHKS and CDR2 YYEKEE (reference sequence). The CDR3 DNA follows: TGTGCCAGCAGCCCGACAGTTCGGTTGACAACTGAAGCTTTCTTT. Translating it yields CASSPTVRLTTEAFF.

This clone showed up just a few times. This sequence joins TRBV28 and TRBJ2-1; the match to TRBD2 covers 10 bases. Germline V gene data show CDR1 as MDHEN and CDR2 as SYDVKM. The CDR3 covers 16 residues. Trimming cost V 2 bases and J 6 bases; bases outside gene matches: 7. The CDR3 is CASSLITSGNFNEQFF. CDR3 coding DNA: TGTGCCAGCAGTTTAATTACTAGCGGGAACTTCAATGAGCAGTTCTTC. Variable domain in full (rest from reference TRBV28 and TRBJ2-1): DVKVTQSSRYLVKRTGEKVFLECVQDMDHENMFWYRQDPGLGLRLIYFSYDVKMKEKGDIPEGYSVSREKKERFSLILESASTNQTSMYLCASSLITSGNFNEQFFGPGTRLTVL.

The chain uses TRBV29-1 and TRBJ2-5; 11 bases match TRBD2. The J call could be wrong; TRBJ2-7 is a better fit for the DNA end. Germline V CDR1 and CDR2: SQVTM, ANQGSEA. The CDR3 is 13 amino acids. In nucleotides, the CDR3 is TGCAGCGTTACTAGCGGGAGCTTCGACGAGCAGTACTTC. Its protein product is CSVTSGSFDEQYF.